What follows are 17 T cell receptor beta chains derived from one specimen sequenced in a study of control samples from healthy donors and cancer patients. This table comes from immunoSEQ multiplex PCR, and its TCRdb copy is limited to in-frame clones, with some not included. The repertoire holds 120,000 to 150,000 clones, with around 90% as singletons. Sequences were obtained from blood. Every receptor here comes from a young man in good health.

The CDR3 DNA is TGTGCCAGCAGCTCTACTAGCGGGGGGGCGATTTACGAGCAGTACTTC. Translation gives CASSSTSGGAIYEQYF. The gene calls are TRBV7-2 and TRBJ2-7, with 13 positions matching TRBD2. Germline V gene data show CDR1 as SGHTA and CDR2 as FQGNSA. Trimming at V came to 4 bases and at J to 4 bases, leaving 7 bases not matched to a gene. The CDR3 consists of 16 residues.

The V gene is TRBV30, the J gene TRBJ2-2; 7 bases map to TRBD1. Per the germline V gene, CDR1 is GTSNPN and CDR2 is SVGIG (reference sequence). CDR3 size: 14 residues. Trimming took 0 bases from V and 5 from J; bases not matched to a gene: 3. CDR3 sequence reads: CAWSVGGHTGELFF. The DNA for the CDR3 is TGTGCCTGGAGTGTAGGGGGCCATACCGGGGAGCTGTTTTTT.

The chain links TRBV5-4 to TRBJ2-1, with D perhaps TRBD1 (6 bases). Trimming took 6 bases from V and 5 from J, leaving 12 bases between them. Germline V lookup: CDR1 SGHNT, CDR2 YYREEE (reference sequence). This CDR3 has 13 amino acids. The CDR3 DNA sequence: TGTGCCAGCACGGACAGCCTCCACAATGAGCAGTTCTTC. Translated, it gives CASTDSLHNEQFF.

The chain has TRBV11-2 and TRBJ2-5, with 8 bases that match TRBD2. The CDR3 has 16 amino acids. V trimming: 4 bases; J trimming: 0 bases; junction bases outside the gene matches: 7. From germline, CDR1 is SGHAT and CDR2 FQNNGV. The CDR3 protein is CASSSIRGGNQETQYF. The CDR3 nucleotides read TGTGCCAGCAGCTCGATTCGGGGGGGGAACCAAGAGACCCAGTACTTC.

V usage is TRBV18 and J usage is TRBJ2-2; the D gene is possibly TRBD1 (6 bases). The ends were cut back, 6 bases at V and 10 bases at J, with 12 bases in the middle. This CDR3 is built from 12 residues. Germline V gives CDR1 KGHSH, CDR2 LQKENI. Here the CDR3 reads CASSLQGKELFF. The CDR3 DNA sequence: TGTGCCAGCTCCCTTCAGGGGAAGGAGCTGTTTTTT. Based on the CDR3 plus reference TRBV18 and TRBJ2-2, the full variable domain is NAGVMQNPRHLVRRRGQEARLRCSPMKGHSHVYWYRQLPEEGLKFMVYLQKENIIDESGMPKERFSAEFPKEGPSILRIQQVVRGDSAAYFCASSLQGKELFFGEGSRLTVL.

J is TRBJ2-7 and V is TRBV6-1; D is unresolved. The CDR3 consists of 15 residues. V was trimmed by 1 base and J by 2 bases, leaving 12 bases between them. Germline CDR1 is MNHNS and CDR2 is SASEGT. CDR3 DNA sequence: TGTGCCAGCAGTGAAGAATATGATGGGGCCTACGAGCAGTACTTC. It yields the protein CASSEEYDGAYEQYF.

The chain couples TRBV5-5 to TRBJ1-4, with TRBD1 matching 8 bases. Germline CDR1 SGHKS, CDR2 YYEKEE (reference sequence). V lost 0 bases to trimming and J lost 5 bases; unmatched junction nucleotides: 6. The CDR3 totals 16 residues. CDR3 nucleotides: TGTGCCAGCAGCTTGGCTTTGGGACAGGTGAATGAAAAACTGTTTTTT. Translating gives CASSLALGQVNEKLFF.

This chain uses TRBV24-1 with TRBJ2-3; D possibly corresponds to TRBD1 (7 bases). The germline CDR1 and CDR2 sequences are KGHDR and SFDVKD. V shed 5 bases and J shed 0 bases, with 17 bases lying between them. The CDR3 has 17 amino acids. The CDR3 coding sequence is TGTGCCACCAGTGCGCGGGGACAGATCACTAGCACAGATACGCAGTATTTT. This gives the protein CATSARGQITSTDTQYF.

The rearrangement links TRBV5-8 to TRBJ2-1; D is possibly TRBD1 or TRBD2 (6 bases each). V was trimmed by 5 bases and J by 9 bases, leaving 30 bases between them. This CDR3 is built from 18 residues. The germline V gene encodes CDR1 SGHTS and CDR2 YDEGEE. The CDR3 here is CASSIFGGTGSGKGEQFF. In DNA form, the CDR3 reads TGTGCCAGCAGTATATTCGGGGGCACAGGGTCTGGTAAGGGTGAGCAGTTCTTC.

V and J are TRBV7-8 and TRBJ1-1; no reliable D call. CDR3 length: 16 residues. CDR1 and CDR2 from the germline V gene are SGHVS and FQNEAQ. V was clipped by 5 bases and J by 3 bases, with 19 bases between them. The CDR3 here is CASSSLVWKGYTEAFF. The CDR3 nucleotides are TGTGCCAGCAGCAGCTTGGTGTGGAAAGGATACACTGAAGCTTTCTTT.

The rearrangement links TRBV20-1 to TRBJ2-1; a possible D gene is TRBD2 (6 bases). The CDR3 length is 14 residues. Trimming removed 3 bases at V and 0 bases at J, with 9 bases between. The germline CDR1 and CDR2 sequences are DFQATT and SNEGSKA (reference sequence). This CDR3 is CSASRGTSYNEQFF. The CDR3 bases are TGCAGTGCTAGTCGGGGGACCTCCTACAATGAGCAGTTCTTC.

CDR3 amino acids: CASSQDRHEQYF. The DNA of the CDR3 is TGTGCCAGCAGTCAGGACAGGCACGAGCAGTACTTC. The chain has TRBV6-5 and TRBJ2-7, with 7 positions matching TRBD1. V shed 5 bases and J 5 bases; nucleotides not matched to a gene: 3. This CDR3 comprises 12 residues. Germline V gives CDR1 MNHEY, CDR2 SVGAGI.

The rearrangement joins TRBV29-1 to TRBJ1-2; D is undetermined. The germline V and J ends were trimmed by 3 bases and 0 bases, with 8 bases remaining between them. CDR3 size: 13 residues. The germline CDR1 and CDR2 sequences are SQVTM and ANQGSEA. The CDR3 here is CSVDKASNYGYTF. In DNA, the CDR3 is TGCAGCGTTGACAAAGCGTCTAACTATGGCTACACCTTC.

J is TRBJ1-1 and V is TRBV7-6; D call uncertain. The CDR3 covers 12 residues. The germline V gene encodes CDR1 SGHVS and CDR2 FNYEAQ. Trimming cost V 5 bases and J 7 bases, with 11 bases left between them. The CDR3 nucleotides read TGTGCCAGCAGCCTAGGAGGCGGTGAAGCTTTCTTT. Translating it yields CASSLGGGEAFF.

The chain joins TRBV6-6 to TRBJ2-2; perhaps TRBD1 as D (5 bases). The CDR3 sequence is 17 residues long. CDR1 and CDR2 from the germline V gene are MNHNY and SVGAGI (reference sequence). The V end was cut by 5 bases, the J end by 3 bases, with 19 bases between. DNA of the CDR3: TGTGCCAGCAGTCCTAGGAGAGCAGGGTCCTACACCGGGGAGCTGTTTTTT. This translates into CASSPRRAGSYTGELFF.

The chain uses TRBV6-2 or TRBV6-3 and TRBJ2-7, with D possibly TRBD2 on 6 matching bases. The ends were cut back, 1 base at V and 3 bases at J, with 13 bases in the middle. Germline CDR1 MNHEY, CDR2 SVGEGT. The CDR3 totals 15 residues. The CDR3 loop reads CASSYYTSGVYEQYF. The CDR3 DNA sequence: TGTGCCAGCAGTTACTATACATCGGGAGTCTACGAGCAGTACTTC.

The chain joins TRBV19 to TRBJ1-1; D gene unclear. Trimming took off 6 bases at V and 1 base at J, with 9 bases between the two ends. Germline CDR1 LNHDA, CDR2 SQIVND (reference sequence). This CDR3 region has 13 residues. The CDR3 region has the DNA TGTGCCAGTAGCGGCAGGCGGAACACTGAAGCTTTCTTT. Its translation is CASSGRRNTEAFF. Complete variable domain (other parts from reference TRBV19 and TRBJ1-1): DGGITQSPKYLFRKEGQNVTLSCEQNLNHDAMYWYRQDPGQGLRLIYYSQIVNDFQKGDIAEGYSVSREKKESFPLTVTSAQKNPTAFYLCASSGRRNTEAFFGQGTRLTVV.